This TCR beta chain was captured in a study of blood T cell repertoires in COVID-19. Whole-study context: Acute and convalescent COVID-19 specimens originated in the United States, Italy and Spain. The cDNA or gDNA used as material had been derived from T cells, B-cell-depleted T cells, or PBMCs.

CDR3 size: 15 residues. Trimming took 6 bases from V and 5 from J; bases not matched to a gene: 11. Germline assignment: CDR1 MNHEY and CDR2 SVGEGT. Enrollment of patients from Seattle took place during active infection, with longitudinal follow-up. Authors' data handling: The authors estimated nucleated cell counts from reference gene primer amplification. Assay: immunoSEQ multiplex PCR; the TCRdb copy retains only in-frame clones and omits some. The DNA gave D and trimming, while V, J and clone size come from that table. The sample comprises approximately 170,000 clones, 70% to 85% of which are singletons, and 6.9% rests with the top ten.

The TCR sequence derives from a man at least 80 years old with COVID-19, enrolled during active disease. The sequenced sample consisted of peripheral blood. The J gene is TRBJ1-2, the V gene TRBV6-2 or TRBV6-3; 8 nucleotides match TRBD1. This chain's CDR3 is CASSQPGQDPYGYTF. The CDR3 DNA follows: TGTGCCAGCAGCCAGCCGGGACAGGACCCATATGGCTACACCTTC.